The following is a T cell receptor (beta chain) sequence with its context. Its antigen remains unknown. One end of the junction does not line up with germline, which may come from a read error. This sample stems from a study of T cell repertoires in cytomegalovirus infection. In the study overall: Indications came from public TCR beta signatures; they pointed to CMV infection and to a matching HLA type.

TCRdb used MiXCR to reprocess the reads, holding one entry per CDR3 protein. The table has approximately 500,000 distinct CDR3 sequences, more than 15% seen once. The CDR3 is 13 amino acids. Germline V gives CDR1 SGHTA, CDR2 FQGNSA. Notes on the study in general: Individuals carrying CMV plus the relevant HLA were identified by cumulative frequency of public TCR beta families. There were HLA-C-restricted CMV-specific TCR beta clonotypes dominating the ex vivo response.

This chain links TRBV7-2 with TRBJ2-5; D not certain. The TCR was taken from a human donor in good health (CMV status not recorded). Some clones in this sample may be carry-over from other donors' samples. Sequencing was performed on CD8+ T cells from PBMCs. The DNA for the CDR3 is TGTGCCCGCAGCCTGAGGATTCAAGAGACCCAGTACTTC. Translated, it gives CARSLRIQETQYF.